The present entry profiles one TCR beta chain with its context. Its target is unknown. The data stem from a study of cytomegalovirus exposure and HLA in healthy donors. Regarding the study as a whole: Previous analysis showed most TCR beta V segments were productive about 87% or about 30% of the time.

The CDR3 extends over 13 amino acids. Germline V gene sequence: CDR1 SGHRS, CDR2 YFSETQ. Trimming removed 5 bases from V and 2 bases from J, with 10 bases in between. 60 Vbeta and 13 Jbeta primers were used in PCR. This table comes from immunoSEQ multiplex PCR, and its TCRdb copy is limited to in-frame clones, with some not included. The table includes 150,000 to 200,000 clones, around 81% detected once. Sequenced: PBMCs. The rearrangement uses TRBV5-1 and TRBJ1-1, with D possibly matching TRBD1 (6 bases). The TCR sequence derives from a man younger than 35 in good health and CMV-seronegative. CDR3 amino acids: CASRPTGNTEAFF. CDR3 DNA: TGCGCCAGCAGGCCGACAGGTAACACTGAAGCTTTCTTT.